The 10 T cell receptor beta chains given below trace back to one sample, sequenced in a study of blood T cell repertoires in COVID-19. Repertoires were generated with immunoSEQ multiplex PCR, while TCRdb's copy carries only in-frame clones and drops some. The repertoire has about 200,000 clones, approximately 88% of them found once; the top ten carry roughly 8.1%. The sequenced sample was PBMCs or T cells enriched from blood (not recorded which). These receptors were collected from a woman aged 18 to 35 who had recovered from COVID-19.

This rearrangement joins TRBV9 to TRBJ2-7; 12 nucleotides agree with TRBD2. Germline CDR1 is SGDLS and CDR2 is YYNGEE. The ends lost 3 bases at V and 7 bases at J; junction bases unmatched: 11. The CDR3 is 16 amino acids. In DNA form, the CDR3 reads TGTGCCAGCAGCGCCTCCGGGACTAGCGGGTTTTGGGAGCAGTACTTC. Translating gives CASSASGTSGFWEQYF.

This clone has just one count. This rearrangement joins TRBV28 to TRBJ2-7; 10 bases line up with TRBD1. This CDR3 has 14 residues. Germline CDR1 reads MDHEN; CDR2 reads SYDVKM. Unmatched junction bases numbered 7, after V lost 8 bases and J lost 3 bases. In nucleotides, the CDR3 is TGTGCCAGCGTTCGGGACAGGGGCCTCTACGAGCAGTACTTC. Translation: CASVRDRGLYEQYF.

The chain combines TRBV19 with TRBJ2-4; 7 bases are shared with TRBD2. The CDR3 extends over 15 amino acids. J gave up 0 bases and V 6 bases, and 5 bases lay outside the gene matches. Germline CDR1 LNHDA, CDR2 SQIVND (reference sequence). CDR3 nucleotides: TGTGCCAGTAGGGACGGGGGGAGAGCCAAAAACATTCAGTACTTC. It yields the protein CASRDGGRAKNIQYF.

The rearrangement joins TRBV9 to TRBJ2-3, with 9 nucleotides matching TRBD2. This CDR3 is built from 17 residues. V gave up 4 bases and J gave up 5 bases; unmatched junction bases: 14. The germline gives CDR1 SGDLS, CDR2 YYNGEE. The CDR3 nucleotides read TGTGCCAGCAGCCCCATGACCGCGGGGGGGCGGGTAGATACGCAGTATTTT. As protein: CASSPMTAGGRVDTQYF.

This clone came up once. The CDR3: CASSSREGWGTDTQYF. CDR3 nucleotides: TGTGCCAGTAGCTCCCGGGAGGGATGGGGTACAGATACGCAGTATTTT. V is TRBV19 and J is TRBJ2-3; TRBD2 matches at 8 bases. J lost 3 bases, V lost 6 bases, and 11 bases had no gene match. This CDR3 comprises 16 residues. CDR1 is LNHDA, CDR2 SQIVND, per germline (reference sequence). Based on the CDR3 plus reference TRBV19 and TRBJ2-3, the full variable domain is DGGITQSPKYLFRKEGQNVTLSCEQNLNHDAMYWYRQDPGQGLRLIYYSQIVNDFQKGDIAEGYSVSREKKESFPLTVTSAQKNPTAFYLCASSSREGWGTDTQYFGPGTRLTVL.

The chain links TRBV2 to TRBJ2-7; D is unresolved. Deletions cut 6 bases from V and 3 bases from J, with 9 bases between. Germline V CDR1 and CDR2: SNHLY, FYNNEI. The CDR3 has 12 amino acids. The CDR3 DNA follows: TGTGCCAGCAGCCCAAGAGGCTACGAGCAGTACTTC. Encoded protein: CASSPRGYEQYF.

The chain is built from TRBV28 and TRBJ2-7, with TRBD2 as a possible D gene (5 bases). Trimming stripped 2 bases from V and 5 bases from J, with 10 bases between. This CDR3 has 13 residues. Germline CDR1 MDHEN, CDR2 SYDVKM. For the CDR3, the DNA is TGTGCCAGCAGTTTAAGGAGGTTACACGAGCAGTACTTC. This translates into CASSLRRLHEQYF.

This rearrangement joins TRBV28 to TRBJ2-3, with D maybe TRBD1 (5 bases). The length of the CDR3 is 12 residues. Deletions cut 2 bases from V and 6 bases from J, with 6 bases between. In germline, CDR1 is MDHEN, CDR2 SYDVKM. The CDR3 nucleotides read TGTGCCAGCAGTTTAAGACAGGATACGCAGTATTTT. It translates to CASSLRQDTQYF.

The chain has TRBV13 and TRBJ2-1; D is perhaps TRBD2 (6 bases). This CDR3 comprises 13 residues. CDR1 PRHDT and CDR2 FYEKMQ come from the germline V gene (reference sequence). V was cut by 5 bases and J by 5 bases, with 10 bases left in between. CDR3 in DNA: TGTGCCAGCAGCGGGCGGGGCAACAATGAGCAGTTCTTC. The encoded protein is CASSGRGNNEQFF.

The rearrangement joins TRBV19 to TRBJ2-6, with D tentatively TRBD1 (6 bases). CDR3 length equals 17 residues. The V end lost 4 bases, the J end lost 0 bases, and 13 bases lay between the germline ends. Germline CDR1 and CDR2: LNHDA and SQIVND (reference sequence). CDR3 sequence: CASSTGTQLSGANVLTF. The DNA for the CDR3 is TGTGCCAGTAGTACCGGGACACAACTCTCTGGGGCCAACGTCCTGACTTTC.